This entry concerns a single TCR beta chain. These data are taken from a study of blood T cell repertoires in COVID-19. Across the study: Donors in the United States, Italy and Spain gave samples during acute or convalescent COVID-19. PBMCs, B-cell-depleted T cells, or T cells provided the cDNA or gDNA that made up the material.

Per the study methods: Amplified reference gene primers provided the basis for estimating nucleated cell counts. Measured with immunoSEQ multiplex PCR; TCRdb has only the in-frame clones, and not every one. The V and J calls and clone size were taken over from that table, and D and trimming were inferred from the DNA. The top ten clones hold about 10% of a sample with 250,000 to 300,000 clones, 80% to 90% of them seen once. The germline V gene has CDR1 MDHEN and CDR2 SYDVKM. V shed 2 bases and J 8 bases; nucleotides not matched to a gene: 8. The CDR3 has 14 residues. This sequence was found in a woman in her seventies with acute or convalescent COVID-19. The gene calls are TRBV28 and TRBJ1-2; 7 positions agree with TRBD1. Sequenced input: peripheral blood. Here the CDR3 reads CASSLLVGGEGYTF. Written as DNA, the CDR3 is TGTGCCAGCAGTTTACTGGTAGGGGGCGAGGGCTACACCTTC.